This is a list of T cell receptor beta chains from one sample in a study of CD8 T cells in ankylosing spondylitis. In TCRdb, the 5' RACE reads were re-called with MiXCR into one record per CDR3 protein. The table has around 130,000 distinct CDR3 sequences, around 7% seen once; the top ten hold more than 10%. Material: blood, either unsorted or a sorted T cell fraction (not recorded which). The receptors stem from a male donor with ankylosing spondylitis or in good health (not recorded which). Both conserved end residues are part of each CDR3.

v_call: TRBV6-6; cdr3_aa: CASRALGHQPQHF
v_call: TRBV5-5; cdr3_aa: CASSLQWYEQYF
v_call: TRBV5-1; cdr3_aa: CASSLDSYSNQPQHF
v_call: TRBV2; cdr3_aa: CASSEAFYEQYF
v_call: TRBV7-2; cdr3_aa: CASSPGQGQAKTIQYF
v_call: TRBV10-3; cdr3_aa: CAISGRTEVSYEQYF
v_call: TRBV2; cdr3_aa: CASSEAGLGNGYTF
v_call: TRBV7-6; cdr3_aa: CASSPYLRSPGPYEQYF
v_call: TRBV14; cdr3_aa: CASSQRQGVWDEQFF
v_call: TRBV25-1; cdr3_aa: CASSVGGGSHEQYF
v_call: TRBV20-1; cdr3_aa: CSASSGANTEAFF
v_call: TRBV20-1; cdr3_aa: CSASTSTGVGEQYF
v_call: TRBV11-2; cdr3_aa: CASSLEGQGAGNQPQHF
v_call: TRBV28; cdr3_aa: CASSSGTEPYEQYF
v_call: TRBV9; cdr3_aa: CASSVDERPYEQYF
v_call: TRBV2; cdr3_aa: CASSEGYGYTF
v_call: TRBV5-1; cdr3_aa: CASSIQGANTEAFF